Listed below are T cell receptor beta chains from one sample, sequenced in a study of CD8+CD57+ T cells in acquired aplastic anemia. Using its own MiXCR run on the reads, TCRdb lists one record per CDR3 protein. The sample includes fewer than 200,000 distinct CDR3 sequences, 70% to 80% seen only once; the top ten take more than 35%. Sequenced input: sorted CD4+, CD8+, or CD8+CD57+ T cells (not recorded which) from PBMCs. These receptors came from a human donor with aplastic anemia. Each CDR3 is given with its conserved first and last residue. The order of the fields is J gene, clone size, D gene, V gene, CDR3 DNA, CDR3 protein. A D gene is named only where the DNA matches it firmly. The size field is filled for only some rows; it gives once, few, many or a size class.

J gene: TRBJ1-2; clone size: few; D gene: TRBD1; V gene: TRBV25-1; CDR3 DNA: TGTGCCAGCAGTGACCGGGACAGGGATGGCTACACCTTC; CDR3 protein: CASSDRDRDGYTF
J gene: TRBJ2-7; clone size: NA; D gene: TRBD1; V gene: TRBV2; CDR3 DNA: TGTGCCAGCACCCACAGGGGGCAGTACGAGCAGTACTTC; CDR3 protein: CASTHRGQYEQYF
J gene: TRBJ1-6; clone size: NA; D gene: NA; V gene: TRBV5-1; CDR3 DNA: TGCGCCAGCAGCCGTCCCGGTGGGGAGTCACCCCTCCACTTT; CDR3 protein: CASSRPGGESPLHF
J gene: TRBJ2-2; clone size: NA; D gene: TRBD2; V gene: TRBV2; CDR3 DNA: TGTGCCTCTAAGGCGGGGGGCATACGCCGGGAGCTGTTTTTT; CDR3 protein: CASKAGGIRRELFF
J gene: TRBJ2-5; clone size: NA; D gene: NA; V gene: TRBV15; CDR3 DNA: TGTGCCACCAGCAGAGAGGGGGGCGGAGGGGGTTCCGAGACCCAGTACTTC; CDR3 protein: CATSREGGGGGSETQYF
J gene: TRBJ1-1; clone size: NA; D gene: NA; V gene: TRBV2; CDR3 DNA: TGTGCCAGCAGCTTTGGGACCCTGAACACTGAAGCTTTCTTT; CDR3 protein: CASSFGTLNTEAFF
J gene: TRBJ1-2; clone size: once; D gene: NA; V gene: TRBV2; CDR3 DNA: TGTGCCAGCAGGCTGGACACCCAGGGCGGCTACACCTTC; CDR3 protein: CASRLDTQGGYTF
J gene: TRBJ2-1; clone size: NA; D gene: TRBD2; V gene: TRBV7-3; CDR3 DNA: TGTGCCAGCAGCTTAGGGTCGGGAGGATACAATGAGCAGTTCTTC; CDR3 protein: CASSLGSGGYNEQFF
J gene: TRBJ1-2; clone size: once; D gene: TRBD1; V gene: TRBV24-1; CDR3 DNA: TGTGCCACCAGTGTGGGGACAGGGGGCCGGGGCTACACCTTC; CDR3 protein: CATSVGTGGRGYTF
J gene: TRBJ2-3; clone size: NA; D gene: TRBD2; V gene: TRBV7-3; CDR3 DNA: TGTGCCAGCAGCCCCAGCGGGGCAGATACGCAGTATTTT; CDR3 protein: CASSPSGADTQYF
J gene: TRBJ2-2; clone size: NA; D gene: NA; V gene: TRBV24-1; CDR3 DNA: NA; CDR3 protein: CATRAVRTPGSCFF
J gene: TRBJ1-5; clone size: NA; D gene: NA; V gene: TRBV7-9; CDR3 DNA: TGTGCCAGCAGCTTATGGGGAAGCAATCAGCCCCAGCATTTT; CDR3 protein: CASSLWGSNQPQHF
J gene: TRBJ2-3; clone size: NA; D gene: TRBD2; V gene: TRBV7-3; CDR3 DNA: TGTGCCAGCAGCTTAGAGGTACTAGCGGGCTCTAGCACAGATACGCAGTATTTT; CDR3 protein: CASSLEVLAGSSTDTQYF
J gene: TRBJ2-5; clone size: NA; D gene: TRBD2; V gene: TRBV7-3; CDR3 DNA: TGTGCCAGCAGCTCGGGGGGGGACATCCCGCAAGAGACCCAGTACTTC; CDR3 protein: CASSSGGDIPQETQYF
J gene: TRBJ2-7; clone size: NA; D gene: TRBD1; V gene: TRBV5-1; CDR3 DNA: TGCGCCAGCAGCCCGGGACAGGTGGCCTACGAGCAGTACTTC; CDR3 protein: CASSPGQVAYEQYF
J gene: TRBJ2-7; clone size: NA; D gene: TRBD2; V gene: TRBV2; CDR3 DNA: TGTGCCAGCGATCTAGCGGGGAGGATAGGGTACTTC; CDR3 protein: CASDLAGRIGYF
J gene: TRBJ1-2; clone size: NA; D gene: TRBD1; V gene: TRBV20-1; CDR3 DNA: TGCAGTGCCCCCTTGGACAGGGTGAAGATGGGCTACACCTTC; CDR3 protein: CSAPLDRVKMGYTF
J gene: TRBJ2-7; clone size: NA; D gene: TRBD2; V gene: TRBV6-5; CDR3 DNA: TGTGCCAGCAGCCCCCCGGGACTAGCGGGGGCCGTTCCCTACGAGCAGTACTTC; CDR3 protein: CASSPPGLAGAVPYEQYF
J gene: TRBJ2-7; clone size: NA; D gene: NA; V gene: TRBV19; CDR3 DNA: TGTGCCAGTAGTTACGAAGTGGCCAAGGACGAGCAGTACTTC; CDR3 protein: CASSYEVAKDEQYF
J gene: TRBJ2-1; clone size: NA; D gene: NA; V gene: TRBV9; CDR3 DNA: TGTGCCAGCAGCGTAGGGGGGATGTCCTACAATGAGCAGTTCTTC; CDR3 protein: CASSVGGMSYNEQFF
J gene: TRBJ2-5; clone size: NA; D gene: NA; V gene: TRBV20-1; CDR3 DNA: TGCAGTGCTAGTTGGGGGGCCCAAGAGACCCAGTACTTC; CDR3 protein: CSASWGAQETQYF
J gene: TRBJ1-1; clone size: NA; D gene: TRBD1; V gene: TRBV5-5; CDR3 DNA: TGTGCCAGCAGCTTAGCGTGGACAGGGGGCTTCGGAGCTTTCTTT; CDR3 protein: CASSLAWTGGFGAFF
J gene: TRBJ2-3; clone size: NA; D gene: NA; V gene: TRBV9; CDR3 DNA: TGTGCCAGCAGTCCCGCTTCCGATACGCAGTATTTT; CDR3 protein: CASSPASDTQYF
J gene: TRBJ2-1; clone size: NA; D gene: NA; V gene: TRBV5-1; CDR3 DNA: TGCGCCAGCATCCTTCCAGACAATGATCAGTTCTTC; CDR3 protein: CASILPDNDQFF
J gene: TRBJ2-2; clone size: medium-sized; D gene: NA; V gene: TRBV6-4; CDR3 DNA: TGTGCCAGCCGTGCGGTTGGGGACACCGGGGAGCTGTTTTTT; CDR3 protein: CASRAVGDTGELFF
J gene: TRBJ1-1; clone size: NA; D gene: NA; V gene: TRBV29-1; CDR3 DNA: TGCAGCGAGAGAACTCAGGGAAGGACCGAAGCTTTCTTT; CDR3 protein: CSERTQGRTEAFF
J gene: TRBJ1-1; clone size: NA; D gene: TRBD1; V gene: TRBV6-4; CDR3 DNA: TGTGCCAGCAGTGAATCAGGGGGACTGAACACTGAAGCTTTCTTT; CDR3 protein: CASSESGGLNTEAFF
J gene: TRBJ1-1; clone size: few; D gene: NA; V gene: TRBV29-1; CDR3 DNA: TGCAGCGTCGCCGTGAGGGCGAACACTGAAGCTTTCTTT; CDR3 protein: CSVAVRANTEAFF
J gene: TRBJ1-1; clone size: once; D gene: NA; V gene: TRBV29-1; CDR3 DNA: TGCAGCGTGGGGTACGTGAACTCTGAAGCTTTCTTT; CDR3 protein: CSVGYVNSEAFF
J gene: TRBJ2-5; clone size: NA; D gene: NA; V gene: TRBV20-1; CDR3 DNA: TGCAGTGCTAGACGGTTCGCATCCCAAGAGACCCAGTACTTC; CDR3 protein: CSARRFASQETQYF
J gene: TRBJ2-2; clone size: NA; D gene: NA; V gene: TRBV6-4; CDR3 DNA: TGTGCCAGCAGTGACGGGGAAGCCGGGGAGCTGTTTTTT; CDR3 protein: CASSDGEAGELFF
J gene: TRBJ2-1; clone size: NA; D gene: NA; V gene: TRBV2; CDR3 DNA: TGTGCCAGCAAACTCTTCGGCAATGAGCAGTTCTTC; CDR3 protein: CASKLFGNEQFF
J gene: TRBJ1-2; clone size: few; D gene: NA; V gene: TRBV7-9; CDR3 DNA: TGTGCCAGCAGCTTAGCTGAAGCGGGACGCTACACCTTC; CDR3 protein: CASSLAEAGRYTF
J gene: TRBJ2-2; clone size: few; D gene: TRBD2; V gene: TRBV7-8; CDR3 DNA: TGTGCCAGCAGTCCTGCCGGGGGGGGGGAGCTGTTTTTT; CDR3 protein: CASSPAGGGELFF
J gene: TRBJ2-7; clone size: many; D gene: TRBD1; V gene: TRBV19; CDR3 DNA: TGTGCCAGTAGGCCGACAGGGATGAACGAGCAGTACTTC; CDR3 protein: CASRPTGMNEQYF
J gene: TRBJ2-3; clone size: NA; D gene: NA; V gene: TRBV19; CDR3 DNA: TGTGCCAGTAGTATTCAGCACACAGATACGCAGTATTTT; CDR3 protein: CASSIQHTDTQYF
J gene: TRBJ1-1; clone size: NA; D gene: NA; V gene: TRBV20-1; CDR3 DNA: TGCAGTGCTAGAAGAGGGGTGAACACTGAAGCTTTCTTT; CDR3 protein: CSARRGVNTEAFF
J gene: TRBJ2-7; clone size: NA; D gene: TRBD1; V gene: TRBV7-8; CDR3 DNA: TGTGCCAGCAGCTCTGGACAGGTTGCGTACGAGCAGTACTTC; CDR3 protein: CASSSGQVAYEQYF
J gene: TRBJ1-5; clone size: NA; D gene: NA; V gene: TRBV2; CDR3 DNA: TGTGCCAGCAGTGAAGGAGGGGCGGACAATCAGCCCCAGCATTTT; CDR3 protein: CASSEGGADNQPQHF
J gene: TRBJ1-5; clone size: NA; D gene: NA; V gene: TRBV11-2; CDR3 DNA: TGTGCCAGCAGCTTAGGTAGCAGGTGGAATCAGCCCCAGCATTTT; CDR3 protein: CASSLGSRWNQPQHF
J gene: TRBJ1-5; clone size: NA; D gene: TRBD1; V gene: TRBV9; CDR3 DNA: TGTGCCAGCAGCGTAGTCCCAGGGGGGCCCCAGCATTTT; CDR3 protein: CASSVVPGGPQHF
J gene: TRBJ2-1; clone size: NA; D gene: NA; V gene: TRBV29-1; CDR3 DNA: TGCAGCGTTGCGGCAGGTTACTACAATGAGCAGTTCTTC; CDR3 protein: CSVAAGYYNEQFF
J gene: TRBJ1-1; clone size: few; D gene: NA; V gene: TRBV11-2; CDR3 DNA: TGTGCCAGCAGCTTAGTTTCGGGGGGCCCTGAAGCTTTCTTT; CDR3 protein: CASSLVSGGPEAFF
J gene: TRBJ2-5; clone size: NA; D gene: TRBD2; V gene: TRBV5-1; CDR3 DNA: TGTGCCAGCAGCGGACCCGGGACTAGCGCTAAGACCCAGTACTTC; CDR3 protein: CASSGPGTSAKTQYF
J gene: TRBJ2-3; clone size: NA; D gene: TRBD2; V gene: TRBV7-8; CDR3 DNA: TGTGCCAGCAGACAAGCGGGAGAGGTGCGTGGAGATACGCAGTATTTT; CDR3 protein: CASRQAGEVRGDTQYF
J gene: TRBJ2-7; clone size: NA; D gene: NA; V gene: TRBV15; CDR3 DNA: TGTGCCACCAGCAGAGTGGCGGTGCGGGGTGTGGAGCAGTACTTC; CDR3 protein: CATSRVAVRGVEQYF
J gene: TRBJ2-1; clone size: NA; D gene: TRBD2; V gene: TRBV19; CDR3 DNA: TGTGCCAGTACCTCTAGCGGGAGGTTCTACAATGAGCAGTTCTTC; CDR3 protein: CASTSSGRFYNEQFF
J gene: TRBJ1-4; clone size: NA; D gene: NA; V gene: TRBV10-3; CDR3 DNA: TGTGCCATCAGTGACGGGCAGGGGTACGGAAAACTGTTTTTT; CDR3 protein: CAISDGQGYGKLFF
J gene: TRBJ1-1; clone size: once; D gene: NA; V gene: TRBV19; CDR3 DNA: TGTGCCAGTAGTATAGGTACGGATGAAGCTTTCTTT; CDR3 protein: CASSIGTDEAFF
J gene: TRBJ2-1; clone size: NA; D gene: NA; V gene: TRBV4-3; CDR3 DNA: TGCGCCAGCAGCCAGGACCCAGAGGGCGGGCCTGATGAGCAGTTCTTC; CDR3 protein: CASSQDPEGGPDEQFF
J gene: TRBJ2-1; clone size: NA; D gene: NA; V gene: TRBV7-3; CDR3 DNA: TGTGCCAGCAGCTTTTTGAGGTACAATGAGCAGTTCTTC; CDR3 protein: CASSFLRYNEQFF
J gene: TRBJ2-7; clone size: NA; D gene: TRBD2; V gene: TRBV7-9; CDR3 DNA: TGTGCCAGCAGCTTAGGTAGCTCTAGCGGATCCTACGAGCAGTACTTC; CDR3 protein: CASSLGSSSGSYEQYF
J gene: TRBJ2-7; clone size: NA; D gene: NA; V gene: TRBV2; CDR3 DNA: TGTGCCAGCAGAGCCGTTGGGGCCGAGCAGTACTTC; CDR3 protein: CASRAVGAEQYF
J gene: TRBJ2-3; clone size: once; D gene: NA; V gene: TRBV24-1; CDR3 DNA: TGTGCCACCAGTGAGCAGGGGCCAGATACGCAGTATTTT; CDR3 protein: CATSEQGPDTQYF
J gene: TRBJ2-7; clone size: NA; D gene: TRBD1; V gene: TRBV5-5; CDR3 DNA: TGTGCCAGCAACCCGGACAGGAACTCCTACGAGCAGTACTTC; CDR3 protein: CASNPDRNSYEQYF
J gene: TRBJ2-3; clone size: NA; D gene: TRBD2; V gene: TRBV15; CDR3 DNA: TGTGCCACCAGCAGAGGGACTAGCGGGGGGTTGGATACGCAGTATTTT; CDR3 protein: CATSRGTSGGLDTQYF
J gene: TRBJ1-1; clone size: NA; D gene: TRBD1; V gene: TRBV7-9; CDR3 DNA: TGTGCCAGCAGCTCCAAACAGGGGGTTATCACTGAAGCTTTCTTT; CDR3 protein: CASSSKQGVITEAFF
J gene: TRBJ2-5; clone size: once; D gene: TRBD2; V gene: TRBV20-1; CDR3 DNA: TGCAGTGCTTCACCGCCTTGGGGGGGGGCCCAGTACTTC; CDR3 protein: CSASPPWGGAQYF